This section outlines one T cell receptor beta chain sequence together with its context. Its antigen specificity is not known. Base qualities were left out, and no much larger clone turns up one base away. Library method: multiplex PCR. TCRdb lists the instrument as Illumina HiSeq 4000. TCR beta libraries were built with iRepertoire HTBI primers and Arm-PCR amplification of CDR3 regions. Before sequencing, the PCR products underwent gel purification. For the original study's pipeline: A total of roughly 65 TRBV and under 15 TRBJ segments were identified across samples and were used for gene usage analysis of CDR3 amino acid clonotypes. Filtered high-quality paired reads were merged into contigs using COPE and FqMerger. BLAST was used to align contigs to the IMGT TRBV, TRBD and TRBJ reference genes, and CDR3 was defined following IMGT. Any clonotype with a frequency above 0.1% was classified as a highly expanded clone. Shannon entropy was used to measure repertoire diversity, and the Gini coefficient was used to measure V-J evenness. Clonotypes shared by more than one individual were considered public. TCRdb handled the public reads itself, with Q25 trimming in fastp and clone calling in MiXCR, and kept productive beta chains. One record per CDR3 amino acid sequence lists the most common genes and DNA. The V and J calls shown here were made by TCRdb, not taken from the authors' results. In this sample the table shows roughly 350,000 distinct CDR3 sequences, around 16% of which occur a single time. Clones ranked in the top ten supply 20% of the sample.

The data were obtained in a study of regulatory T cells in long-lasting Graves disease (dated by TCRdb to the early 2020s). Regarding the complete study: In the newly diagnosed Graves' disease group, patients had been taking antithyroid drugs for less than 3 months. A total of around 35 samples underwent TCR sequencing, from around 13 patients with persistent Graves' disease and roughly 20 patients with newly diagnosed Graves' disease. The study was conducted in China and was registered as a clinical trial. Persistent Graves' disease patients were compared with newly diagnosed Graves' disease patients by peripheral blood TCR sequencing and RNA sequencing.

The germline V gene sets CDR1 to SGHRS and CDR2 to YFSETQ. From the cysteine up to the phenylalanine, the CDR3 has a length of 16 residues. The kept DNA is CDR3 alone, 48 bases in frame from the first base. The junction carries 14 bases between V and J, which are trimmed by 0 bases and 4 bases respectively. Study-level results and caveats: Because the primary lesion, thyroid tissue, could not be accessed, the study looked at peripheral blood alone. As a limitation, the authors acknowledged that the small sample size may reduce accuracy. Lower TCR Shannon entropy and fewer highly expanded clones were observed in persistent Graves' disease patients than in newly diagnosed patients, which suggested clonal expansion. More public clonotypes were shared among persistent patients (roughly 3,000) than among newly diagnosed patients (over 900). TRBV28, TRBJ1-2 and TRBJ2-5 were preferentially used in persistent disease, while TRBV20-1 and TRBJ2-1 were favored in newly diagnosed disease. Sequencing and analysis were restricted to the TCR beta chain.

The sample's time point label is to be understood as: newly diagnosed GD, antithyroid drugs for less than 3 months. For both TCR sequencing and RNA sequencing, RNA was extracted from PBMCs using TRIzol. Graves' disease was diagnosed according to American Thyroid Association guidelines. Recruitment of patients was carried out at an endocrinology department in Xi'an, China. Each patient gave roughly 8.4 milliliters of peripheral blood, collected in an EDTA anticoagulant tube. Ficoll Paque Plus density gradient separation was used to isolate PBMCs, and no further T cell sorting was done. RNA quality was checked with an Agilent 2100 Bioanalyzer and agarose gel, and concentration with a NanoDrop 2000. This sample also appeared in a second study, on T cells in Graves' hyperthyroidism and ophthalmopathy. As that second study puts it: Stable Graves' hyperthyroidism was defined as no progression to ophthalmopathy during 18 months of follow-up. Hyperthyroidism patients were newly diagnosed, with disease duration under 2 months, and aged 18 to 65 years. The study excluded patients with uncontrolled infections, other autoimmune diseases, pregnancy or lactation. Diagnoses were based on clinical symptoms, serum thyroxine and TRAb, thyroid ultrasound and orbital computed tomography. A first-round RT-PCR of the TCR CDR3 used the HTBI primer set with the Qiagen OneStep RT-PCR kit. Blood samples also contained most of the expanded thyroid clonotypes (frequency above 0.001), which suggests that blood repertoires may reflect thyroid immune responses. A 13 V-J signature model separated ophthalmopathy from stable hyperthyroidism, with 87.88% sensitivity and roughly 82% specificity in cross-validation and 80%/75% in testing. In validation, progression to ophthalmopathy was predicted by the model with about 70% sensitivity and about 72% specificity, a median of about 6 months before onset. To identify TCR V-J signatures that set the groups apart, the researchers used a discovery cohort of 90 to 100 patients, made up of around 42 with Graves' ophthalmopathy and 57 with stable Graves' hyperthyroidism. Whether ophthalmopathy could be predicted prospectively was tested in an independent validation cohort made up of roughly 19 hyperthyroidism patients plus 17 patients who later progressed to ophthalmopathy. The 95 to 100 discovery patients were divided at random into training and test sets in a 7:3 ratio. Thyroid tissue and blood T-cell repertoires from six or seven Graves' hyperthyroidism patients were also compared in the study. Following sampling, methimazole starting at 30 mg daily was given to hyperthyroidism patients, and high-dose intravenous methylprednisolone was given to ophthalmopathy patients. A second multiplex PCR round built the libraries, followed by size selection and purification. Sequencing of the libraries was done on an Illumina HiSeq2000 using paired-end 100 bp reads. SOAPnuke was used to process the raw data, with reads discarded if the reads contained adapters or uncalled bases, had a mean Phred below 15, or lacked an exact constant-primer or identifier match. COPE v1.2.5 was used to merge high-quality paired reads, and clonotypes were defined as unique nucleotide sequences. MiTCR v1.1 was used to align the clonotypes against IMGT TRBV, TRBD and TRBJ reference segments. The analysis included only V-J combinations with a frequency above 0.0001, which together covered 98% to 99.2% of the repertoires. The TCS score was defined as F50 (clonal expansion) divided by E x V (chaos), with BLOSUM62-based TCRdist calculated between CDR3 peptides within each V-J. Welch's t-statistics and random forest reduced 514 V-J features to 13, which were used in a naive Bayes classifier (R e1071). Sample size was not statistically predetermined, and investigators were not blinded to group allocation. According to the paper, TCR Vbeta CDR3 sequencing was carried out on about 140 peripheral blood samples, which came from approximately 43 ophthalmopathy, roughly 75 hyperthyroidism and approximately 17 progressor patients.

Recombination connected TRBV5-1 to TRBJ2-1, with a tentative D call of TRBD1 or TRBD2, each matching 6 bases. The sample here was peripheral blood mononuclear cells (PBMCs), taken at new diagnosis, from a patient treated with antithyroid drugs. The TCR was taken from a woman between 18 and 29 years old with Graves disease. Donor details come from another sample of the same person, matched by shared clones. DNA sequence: TGCGCCAGCAGCTTGGATGTGGGGGGCAGGTACAATGAGCAGTTCTTC. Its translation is CASSLDVGGRYNEQFF.